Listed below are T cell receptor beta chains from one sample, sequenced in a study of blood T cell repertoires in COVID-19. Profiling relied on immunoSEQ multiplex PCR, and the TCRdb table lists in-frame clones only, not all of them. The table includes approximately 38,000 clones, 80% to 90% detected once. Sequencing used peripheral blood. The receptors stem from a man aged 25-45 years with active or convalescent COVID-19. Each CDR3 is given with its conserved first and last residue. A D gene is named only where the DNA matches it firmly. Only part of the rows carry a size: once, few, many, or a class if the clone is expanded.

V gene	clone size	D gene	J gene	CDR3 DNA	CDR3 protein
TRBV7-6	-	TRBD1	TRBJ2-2	TGTGCCAGCAGCTTAGCGACGGGACAGGGGGCTTGGACCGGGGAGCTGTTTTTT	CASSLATGQGAWTGELFF
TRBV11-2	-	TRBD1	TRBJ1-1	TGTGCCAGCAGCCTACAGGGGGCGATGAACACTGAAGCTTTCTTT	CASSLQGAMNTEAFF
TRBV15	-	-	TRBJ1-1	TGTGCCACCAGCAGACGAGGGACACTACGGGCAAGGAACACTGAAGCTTTCTTT	CATSRRGTLRARNTEAFF
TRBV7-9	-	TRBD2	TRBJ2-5	TGTGCCAGCAGCTTCGGGGGGTCAGGCTCCTACCAAGAGACCCAGTACTTC	CASSFGGSGSYQETQYF
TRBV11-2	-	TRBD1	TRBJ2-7	TGTGCCAGCAGCTTAACGACAGGGAACCACGAGCAGTACTTC	CASSLTTGNHEQYF
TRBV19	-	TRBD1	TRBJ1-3	TGTGCCAGTAGTATGAGAGGGGGCAGAAACACCATATATTTT	CASSMRGGRNTIYF
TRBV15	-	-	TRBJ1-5	TGTGCCACCAGCAAACTAAATCAGCCCCAGCATTTT	CATSKLNQPQHF
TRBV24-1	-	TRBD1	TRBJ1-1	TGTGCCACCAGTGATGGGGACAGGGCTGAAGCTTTCTTT	CATSDGDRAEAFF
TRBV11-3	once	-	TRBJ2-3	TGTGCCAGCAGCCCCCGGGACTCCGGAGGGGGGGTAGAGCAGTATTTT	CASSPRDSGGGVEQYF
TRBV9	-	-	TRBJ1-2	TGTGCCAGCAGCAATGGACAGAACTATGGCTACACCTTC	CASSNGQNYGYTF
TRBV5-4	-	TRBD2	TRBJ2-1	TGTGCCAGCAGCTTGCCCACTAGCGGGAGTTACAATGAGCAGTTCTTC	CASSLPTSGSYNEQFF
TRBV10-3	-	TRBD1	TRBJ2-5	TGTGCCATCAGGGGACAGGGTTCAGAGACCCAGTACTTC	CAIRGQGSETQYF
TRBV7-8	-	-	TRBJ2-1	TGTGCCAGCAGCTCCGAGGGGAGACAGGCCAATGAGCAGTTCTTC	CASSSEGRQANEQFF
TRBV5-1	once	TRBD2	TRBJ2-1	TGCGCCAGCAGCCCTGGCGACTTACTAGCGGGGGGGTTCTTC	CASSPGDLLAGGFF